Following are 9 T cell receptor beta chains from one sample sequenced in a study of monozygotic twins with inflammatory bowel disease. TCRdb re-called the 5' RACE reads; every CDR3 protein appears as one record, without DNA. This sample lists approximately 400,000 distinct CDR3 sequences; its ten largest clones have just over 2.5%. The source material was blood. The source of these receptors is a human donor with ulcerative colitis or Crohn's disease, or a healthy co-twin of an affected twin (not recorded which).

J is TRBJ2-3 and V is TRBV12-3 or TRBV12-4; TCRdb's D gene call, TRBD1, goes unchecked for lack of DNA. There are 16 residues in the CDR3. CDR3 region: CASSLGRGTRTDTQYF.

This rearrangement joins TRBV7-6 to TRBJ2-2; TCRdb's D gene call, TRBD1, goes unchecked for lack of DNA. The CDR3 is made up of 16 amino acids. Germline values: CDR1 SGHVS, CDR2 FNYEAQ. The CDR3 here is CASSSQTGGLIGELFF.

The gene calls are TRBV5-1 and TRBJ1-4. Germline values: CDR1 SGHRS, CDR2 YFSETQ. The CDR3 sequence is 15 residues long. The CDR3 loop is CASSLFAQGGEKLFF.

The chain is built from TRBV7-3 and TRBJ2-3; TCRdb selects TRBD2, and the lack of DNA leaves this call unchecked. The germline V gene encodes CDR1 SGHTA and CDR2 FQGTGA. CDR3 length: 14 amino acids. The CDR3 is CASSSGGGTDTQYF.

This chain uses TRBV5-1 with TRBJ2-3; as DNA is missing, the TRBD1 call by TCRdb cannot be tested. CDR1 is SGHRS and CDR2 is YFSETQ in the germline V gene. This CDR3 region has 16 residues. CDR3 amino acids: CASSSTGQRVADTQYF.

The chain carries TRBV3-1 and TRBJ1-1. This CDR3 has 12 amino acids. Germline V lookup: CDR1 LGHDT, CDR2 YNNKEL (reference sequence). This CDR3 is CASSQDGTEAFF.

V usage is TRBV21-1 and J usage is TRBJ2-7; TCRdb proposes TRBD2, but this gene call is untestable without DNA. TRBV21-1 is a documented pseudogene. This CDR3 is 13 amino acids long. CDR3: CASSKAGNNEQYF.

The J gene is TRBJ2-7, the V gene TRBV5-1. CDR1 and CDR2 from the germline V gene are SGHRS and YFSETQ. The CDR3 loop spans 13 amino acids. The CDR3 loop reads CASSLRLFYEQYF.

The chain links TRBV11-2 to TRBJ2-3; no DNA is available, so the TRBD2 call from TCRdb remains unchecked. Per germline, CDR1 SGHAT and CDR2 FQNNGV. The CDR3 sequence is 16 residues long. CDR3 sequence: CASSLAPGLAGGTQYF.